This TCR beta chain appears in the sequencing data of a study of T-cell reconstitution after alpha-beta-depleted transplantation in children. During its preparation, the TCRbeta library received unique molecular identifiers. TCRdb recomputed calls from the PCR reads with MiXCR, one row per CDR3 protein. The repertoire includes about 210,000 distinct CDR3 sequences, under 20% of them detected once, and around 45% sits in the top ten. The V and J ends lost 7 bases and 2 bases respectively, with 11 bases between them. The CDR3 is 14 residues long. Germline CDR1 MNHNS, CDR2 SASEGT. Note on this clonotype: As yet, its antigen is unknown.

General study results and limits: Reports say that about two months after transplant, the alpha-beta T cells came out of several hundred graft clones that had expanded. Where some patients showed high TCRbeta diversity at day 60, it came from recipient T cells and thymic progenitors that had survived.

The rearrangement links TRBV6-1 to TRBJ2-2; D gene unclear. Material: PBMCs, mostly from graft donor cells, obtained 360 days after TCRalphabeta/CD19-depleted stem cell transplant. The TCR originated in a male patient between 2 and 9 years old who had a stem cell transplant for acute lymphoblastic leukemia, so the T cells may come from the graft donor. CDR3 protein: CASNHEPNTGELFF. CDR3 DNA sequence: TGTGCCAGCAATCACGAACCCAACACCGGGGAGCTGTTTTTT.